A single sample gave rise to the 15 T cell receptor beta chains below, sequenced in a study of cytomegalovirus exposure and HLA in healthy donors (dated by TCRdb to between 2016 and 2019). Libraries were built with the immunoSEQ multiplex PCR assay. The multiplex PCR relied on a mix of 60 forward primers for TCR Vbeta segments and 13 reverse primers for TCR Jbeta segments. TCRdb took this table from immuneACCESS and kept in-frame rearrangements with V and J called. Such tables lack part of the clones; where checked against another copy, unresolved V genes explain under half of the gap, and the rest is unexplained. The sample table contains a few hundred thousand clones; only one count was recorded for around 77% of them. Roughly 3% of the sample belongs to the ten largest clones. Sequences were obtained from PBMCs. These receptors were obtained from a woman in her 30s in good health and CMV-seronegative.

CDR3 loop: CAWSGTGALTDTQYF. CDR3 coding DNA: TGTGCCTGGAGTGGGACAGGGGCCCTCACAGATACGCAGTATTTT. V usage is TRBV30 and J usage is TRBJ2-3, with 9 bases matching TRBD1. Germline V gene data show CDR1 as GTSNPN and CDR2 as SVGIG (reference sequence). The CDR3 spans 15 residues. The V segment lost 1 base and the J segment 2 bases; nucleotides outside the gene matches: 4.

In DNA form, the CDR3 reads TGTGCCACCAGCAGGCCCGGTCCCACAGATACGCAGTATTTT. Translating it yields CATSRPGPTDTQYF. This chain links TRBV15 with TRBJ2-3, with unresolved D. V dropped 3 bases and J dropped 2 bases, with 9 bases sitting between them. The CDR3 has 14 residues. Germline V lookup: CDR1 LNHNV, CDR2 YYDKDF (reference sequence).

J is TRBJ2-4 and V is TRBV13; TRBD1 aligns across 8 bases. The CDR3 runs 16 residues. The V gene's germline CDR1 is PRHDT and CDR2 FYEKMQ (reference sequence). V lost 3 bases and J lost 2; bases outside the gene matches: 6. CDR3 coding DNA: TGTGCCAGCAGCTTGAGACAGGGGAGGACCAAAAACATTCAGTACTTC. Protein product: CASSLRQGRTKNIQYF.

The chain carries TRBV7-6 and TRBJ1-4; possible D gene TRBD1, 5 bases. The CDR3 runs to 18 residues. The V gene's germline CDR1 is SGHVS and CDR2 FNYEAQ. Trimming pared 5 bases from V and 3 bases from J, leaving 22 bases between. CDR3 amino acids: CASSKRAQFRGANEKLFF. CDR3 DNA: TGTGCCAGCAGCAAAAGGGCCCAGTTTCGGGGGGCTAATGAAAAACTGTTTTTT.

V usage is TRBV27 and J usage is TRBJ2-1; TRBD2 matches 11 bases. Germline CDR1 MNHEY, CDR2 SMNVEV (reference sequence). The junction had 9 bases not matched to a gene; V was cut back by 6 bases and J by 8 bases. The CDR3 contains 15 residues. The CDR3 sequence is CASRSLAGGFHEQFF. As DNA, the CDR3 is TGTGCCAGCAGATCCCTAGCGGGAGGTTTCCATGAGCAGTTCTTC.

CDR3 nucleotides: TGTGCCAGCAGCGCCAGCGGGGCAGGGAGAACTAATGAAAAACTGTTTTTT. Encoded protein: CASSASGAGRTNEKLFF. This rearrangement joins TRBV7-9 to TRBJ1-4; possible D gene TRBD1, 5 bases. V was pared by 5 bases and J by 1 base, with 17 bases between. Germline lookup yields CDR1 SEHNR and CDR2 FQNEAQ (reference sequence). The CDR3 extends over 17 amino acids.

The chain employs TRBV5-4 and TRBJ2-7; no firm D call. The CDR3 is made up of 14 amino acids. Trimming took 0 bases from V and 0 from J, leaving 7 bases between them. Looked up from germline, CDR1 is SGHNT and CDR2 is YYREEE (reference sequence). The CDR3 sequence is CASSLASSSYEQYF. CDR3 coding DNA: TGTGCCAGCAGCTTGGCTTCGTCCTCCTACGAGCAGTACTTC.

This chain links TRBV11-2 with TRBJ1-1; D is unclear. CDR3 size: 14 residues. Looked up from germline, CDR1 is SGHAT and CDR2 is FQNNGV. Trimming cost V 1 base and J 4 bases, with 10 bases left between them. The DNA for the CDR3 is TGTGCCAGCAGCTTAGTTTCATCGGGCACTGAAGCTTTCTTT. Protein: CASSLVSSGTEAFF. The variable domain in full, completed from reference TRBV11-2 and TRBJ1-1, reads EAGVAQSPRYKIIEKRQSVAFWCNPISGHATLYWYQQILGQGPKLLIQFQNNGVVDDSQLPKDRFSAERLKGVDSTLKIQPAKLEDSAVYLCASSLVSSGTEAFFGQGTRLTVV.

This sequence joins TRBV10-3 and TRBJ2-7; TRBD1 agrees at 11 bases. This CDR3 is 13 amino acids long. Trimming removed 6 bases from V and 5 bases from J; junction bases left unmatched: 3. CDR1 ENHRY and CDR2 SYGVKD come from the germline V gene. CDR3 amino acids: CAIRDRGPNEQYF. The CDR3 DNA follows: TGTGCCATCAGGGACAGGGGGCCCAACGAGCAGTACTTC.

The chain has TRBV9 and TRBJ1-2; 11 bases line up with TRBD1. The CDR3 runs 15 residues. CDR1 and CDR2 from the germline V gene are SGDLS and YYNGEE. The junction had 7 bases not matched to a gene; V was cut back by 1 base and J by 8 bases. The CDR3 DNA is TGTGCCAGCAGCGTACGTGGACAGGGGGCCCGAGGCTACACCTTC. Translating it yields CASSVRGQGARGYTF.

The V and J genes are TRBV18 and TRBJ1-5, with 12 bases that match TRBD1. The CDR3 covers 16 residues. Germline CDR1 and CDR2: KGHSH and LQKENI. V shed 3 bases, J shed 5 bases, and the junction held 5 bases outside the gene matches. CDR3 residues: CASSPGTGGPYQPQHF. The CDR3 DNA reads as TGTGCCAGCTCACCCGGGACAGGGGGCCCCTATCAGCCCCAGCATTTT. Complete variable domain (other parts from reference TRBV18 and TRBJ1-5): NAGVMQNPRHLVRRRGQEARLRCSPMKGHSHVYWYRQLPEEGLKFMVYLQKENIIDESGMPKERFSAEFPKEGPSILRIQQVVRGDSAAYFCASSPGTGGPYQPQHFGDGTRLSIL.

This sequence joins TRBV30 and TRBJ1-2; 7 bases are shared with TRBD1. The germline CDR1 and CDR2 sequences are GTSNPN and SVGIG (reference sequence). After removal of 5 bases from V and 6 bases from J, the junction contained 6 bases not matched to a gene. The CDR3 runs 12 residues. The CDR3: CAWVDRFDGYTF. DNA for the CDR3: TGTGCCTGGGTGGACAGGTTCGATGGCTACACCTTC.

V usage is TRBV11-2 and J usage is TRBJ1-1, with 8 bases aligning to TRBD1. With 6 bases clipped from V and 6 bases from J, the junction kept 6 bases outside the gene matches. Germline assignment: CDR1 SGHAT and CDR2 FQNNGV. The CDR3 consists of 13 residues. The CDR3 region has the DNA TGTGCCAGCAGTCCCGACAGGGGAGCTGAAGCTTTCTTT. Its protein product is CASSPDRGAEAFF.

This chain links TRBV6-1 with TRBJ2-1; 8 positions agree with TRBD2. Per germline, CDR1 MNHNS and CDR2 SASEGT. The ends lost 6 bases at V and 1 base at J; junction bases unmatched: 5. The CDR3 runs to 15 residues. DNA for the CDR3: TGTGCCAGCAGCCTTAGCGGGACTTCCTACAATGAGCAGTTCTTC. Its translation is CASSLSGTSYNEQFF.

The rearrangement joins TRBV9 to TRBJ2-1, with D possibly matching TRBD2 (7 bases). V dropped 4 bases and J dropped 10 bases, with 12 bases sitting between them. The CDR3 contains 12 residues. CDR1 and CDR2 (germline): SGDLS, YYNGEE. In DNA form, the CDR3 reads TGTGCCAGCAGCCCACAGGGAGGGGAGCAGTTCTTC. Translation gives CASSPQGGEQFF.